A single sample is the source of the 9 T cell receptor beta chains below, sequenced in a study of OX40 agonist ivuxolimab in advanced cancers. Some clones are missing from TCRdb's copy, which holds only in-frame ones; the method was immunoSEQ multiplex PCR. The sample includes fewer than 60,000 clones, approximately 91% of them seen just once. This sample comprised CD4+ or CD8+ T cells sorted from blood, obtained in a trial of the OX40 agonist ivuxolimab. The receptor set was obtained from an adult with an advanced solid tumor such as melanoma, head and neck, liver or kidney cancer.

This clone is a singleton in its sample. CDR3 nucleotide sequence: TGCGCCAGCAGCCGACAGGGTCAGGGCACTGAAGCTTTCTTT. This gives the protein CASSRQGQGTEAFF. V usage is TRBV4-1 and J usage is TRBJ1-1, with 7 bases aligning to TRBD1. The germline CDR1 and CDR2 sequences are MGHRA and YSYEKL. The CDR3 extends over 14 amino acids. The V gene end was trimmed by 4 bases and the J gene end by 4 bases; junction bases not matched to a gene: 6.

The chain is built from TRBV5-1 and TRBJ2-5; either TRBD1 or TRBD2 may fit D (5 bases each). V shed 4 bases and J shed 2 bases, with 18 bases lying between them. Germline V gene sequence: CDR1 SGHRS, CDR2 YFSETQ. The CDR3 is 16 residues long. DNA of the CDR3: TGCGCCAGCAGCATAGGGACCGCACGGGGACAAGAGACCCAGTACTTC. Protein sequence: CASSIGTARGQETQYF. The variable domain in full, with the rest retrieved from reference TRBV5-1 and TRBJ2-5, is KAGVTQTPRYLIKTRGQQVTLSCSPISGHRSVSWYQQTPGQGLQFLFEYFSETQRNKGNFPGRFSGRQFSNSRSEMNVSTLELGDSALYLCASSIGTARGQETQYFGPGTRLLVL.

The chain combines TRBV5-1 with TRBJ1-1; a possible D gene is TRBD1 (6 bases). The CDR3 is made up of 13 amino acids. Looked up from germline, CDR1 is SGHRS and CDR2 is YFSETQ. V was pared by 6 bases and J by 2 bases, with 11 bases between. The CDR3 bases are TGCGCCAGCACCGGGGGACAAAACACTGAAGCTTTCTTT. Its translation is CASTGGQNTEAFF.

The gene calls are TRBV6-5 and TRBJ1-1; D possibly corresponds to TRBD1 (5 bases). Looked up from germline, CDR1 is MNHEY and CDR2 is SVGAGI. V was shortened by 5 bases and J by 8 bases, with 18 bases between the two germline ends. CDR3 size: 14 residues. The DNA of the CDR3 is TGTGCCAGCAGTGCCCCCACGGGGCAAGGGGAAGCTTTCTTT. Amino acids: CASSAPTGQGEAFF.

The chain links TRBV19 to TRBJ1-5, with 10 positions matching TRBD1. Germline V CDR1 and CDR2: LNHDA, SQIVND (reference sequence). After removal of 5 bases from V and 1 base from J, the junction contained 14 bases not matched to a gene. This CDR3 region has 19 residues. CDR3 nucleotides: TGTGCCAGTAGTCCCCGACAGGGGGCTCGACTAACAAGCAATCAGCCCCAGCATTTT. It yields the protein CASSPRQGARLTSNQPQHF.

The gene calls are TRBV6-6 and TRBJ1-2; 9 nucleotides agree with TRBD1. CDR3 size: 15 residues. With 6 bases clipped from V and 4 bases from J, the junction kept 9 bases outside the gene matches. Germline values: CDR1 MNHNY, CDR2 SVGAGI (reference sequence). The DNA of the CDR3 is TGTGCCAGCAGATTCCTCCTGGGACAGGGCTATGGCTACACCTTC. Its translation: CASRFLLGQGYGYTF.

As regards this clone: One end of the junction is discordant with germline, which a read error may explain. The chain joins TRBV5-6 to TRBJ2-7, with TRBD1 matching over 10 bases. CDR3 length equals 14 residues. Looked up from germline, CDR1 is SGHDT and CDR2 is YYEEEE. CDR3 nucleotides: TGTGCCAGCAGGCGGGGACAGGGGCTCTACAAGCAGTACTTC. It specifies CASRRGQGLYKQYF. Looking up the rest from reference TRBV5-6 and TRBJ2-7 gives the full variable domain: DAGVTQSPTHLIKTRGQQVTLRCSPKSGHDTVSWYQQALGQGPQFIFQYYEEEERQRGNFPDRFSGHQFPNYSSELNVNALLLGDSALYLCASRRGQGLYKQYFGPGTRLTVT.

The chain recombines TRBV7-9 with TRBJ2-2, with D uncertain. CDR1 is SEHNR, CDR2 FQNEAQ, per germline (reference sequence). The CDR3 runs 14 residues. Trimming cost V 1 base and J 4 bases, with 7 bases left between them. The CDR3 DNA reads TGTGCCAGCAGCTTAGGGGCAGGCACCGGGGAGCTGTTTTTT. It encodes CASSLGAGTGELFF.

The CDR3 loop reads CASSTSGGTEAFF. Written as DNA, the CDR3 is TGTGCCAGCTCAACCTCAGGGGGCACTGAAGCTTTCTTT. J is TRBJ1-1 and V is TRBV18; TRBD1 matches 7 bases. V lost 5 bases to trimming and J lost 4 bases; unmatched junction nucleotides: 4. This CDR3 is 13 amino acids long. Germline lookup yields CDR1 KGHSH and CDR2 LQKENI.